This T cell receptor (beta chain) appears in the sequencing data of a study of CD8+ T cells in alopecia areata. Study in general: Treated patients were given oral tofacitinib, which was dosed at 5 to 10 mg twice daily.

Sequencing templates came from extracted RNA that was reverse transcribed into cDNA. Clones were sequenced by immunoSEQ multiplex PCR, and TCRdb holds only the in-frame ones, with some missing. Among fewer than 200,000 clones, around 60% were seen once, and the ten largest hold roughly 14%. The CDR3 has 15 residues. From germline, CDR1 is MGHRA and CDR2 YSYEKL. V dropped 1 base and J dropped 4 bases, with 13 bases sitting between them. Punch biopsies of lesional scalp, plus peripheral blood, were taken from alopecia areata patients. This specimen consisted of CD4+ T cells sorted from blood, obtained at week 0. This TCR was recovered from a human donor with alopecia areata. The V gene is TRBV4-1, the J gene TRBJ1-2; D not resolved. The CDR3 is CASSQGGPGPYGYTF. In nucleotides, the CDR3 is TGCGCCAGCAGCCAAGGAGGGCCCGGCCCCTATGGCTACACCTTC.